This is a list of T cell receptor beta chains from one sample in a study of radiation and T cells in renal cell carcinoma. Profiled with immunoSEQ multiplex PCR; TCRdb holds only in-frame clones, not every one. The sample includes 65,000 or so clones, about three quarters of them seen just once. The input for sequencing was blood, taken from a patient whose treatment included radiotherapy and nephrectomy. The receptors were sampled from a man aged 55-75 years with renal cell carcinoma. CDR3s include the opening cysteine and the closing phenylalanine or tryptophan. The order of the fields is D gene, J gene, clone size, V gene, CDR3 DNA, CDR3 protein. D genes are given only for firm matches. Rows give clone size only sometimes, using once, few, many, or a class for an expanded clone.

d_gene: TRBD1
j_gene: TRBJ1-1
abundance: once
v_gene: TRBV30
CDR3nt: TGTGCCTGGAGTGACCCCGGACAGGATGAAGCTTTCTTT
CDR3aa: CAWSDPGQDEAFF

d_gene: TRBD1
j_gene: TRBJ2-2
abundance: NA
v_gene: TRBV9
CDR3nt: TGTGCCAGCAGCGTCACAGGGGTGGCGGCCGGGGAGCTGTTTTTT
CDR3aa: CASSVTGVAAGELFF

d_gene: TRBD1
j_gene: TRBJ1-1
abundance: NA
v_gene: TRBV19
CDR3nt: TGTGCCAGTAGTAACAGGGACAGCCTTGAAGCTTTCTTT
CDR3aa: CASSNRDSLEAFF

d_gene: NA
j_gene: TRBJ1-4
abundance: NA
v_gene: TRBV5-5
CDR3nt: TGTGCCAGCAGCTTGGGGTTCCCTAATGAAAAACTGTTTTTT
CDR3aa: CASSLGFPNEKLFF

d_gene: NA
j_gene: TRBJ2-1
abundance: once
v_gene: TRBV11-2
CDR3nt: TGTGCCAGCAGCTTCGGGCCCGGCGAGGGAGAGCAGTTCTTC
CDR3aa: CASSFGPGEGEQFF

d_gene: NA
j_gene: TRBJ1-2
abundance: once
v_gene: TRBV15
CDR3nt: TGTGCCACCAGCAGAGATCTAATCGACGGAGGCAGGCATGGCTACACCTTC
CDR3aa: CATSRDLIDGGRHGYTF

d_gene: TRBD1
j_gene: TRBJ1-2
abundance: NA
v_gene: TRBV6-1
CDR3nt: TGTGCCAGCAGGGGGGGACAGGGGGTCTATGGCTACACCTTC
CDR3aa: CASRGGQGVYGYTF

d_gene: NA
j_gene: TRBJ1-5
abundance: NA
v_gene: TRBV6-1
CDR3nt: TGTGCCAGCAGTGAAGCTGGGGGGCGCGGACAGCCCCAGCATTTT
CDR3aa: CASSEAGGRGQPQHF

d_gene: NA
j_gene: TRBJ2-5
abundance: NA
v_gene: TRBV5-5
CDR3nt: TGTGCCAGCAGCTTGGCTATCCAAGAGACCCAGTACTTC
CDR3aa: CASSLAIQETQYF

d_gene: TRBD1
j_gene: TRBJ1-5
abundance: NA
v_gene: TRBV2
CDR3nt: TGTGCCAGCAGTGAGGACAGGGACCTCAATCAGCCCCAGCATTTT
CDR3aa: CASSEDRDLNQPQHF

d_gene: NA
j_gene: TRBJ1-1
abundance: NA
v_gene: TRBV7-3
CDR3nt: TGTGCCAGCAGCTTATCCGGGACGGGGAACACTGAAGCTTTCTTT
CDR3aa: CASSLSGTGNTEAFF

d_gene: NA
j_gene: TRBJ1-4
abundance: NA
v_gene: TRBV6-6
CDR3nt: TGTGCCAGCAGTTACAGCATCTCAGAGGATGAAAAACTGTTTTTT
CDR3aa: CASSYSISEDEKLFF

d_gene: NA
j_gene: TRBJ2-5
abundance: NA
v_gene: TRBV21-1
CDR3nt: TGTGCCAGCAGTCCCGAAGTCATACAAGAGACCCAGTACTTC
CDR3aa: CASSPEVIQETQYF

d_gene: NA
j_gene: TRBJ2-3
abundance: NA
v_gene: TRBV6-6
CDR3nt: TGTGCCAGCAGGGCTAGCGAGAATCAAGATACGCAGTATTTT
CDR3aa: CASRASENQDTQYF

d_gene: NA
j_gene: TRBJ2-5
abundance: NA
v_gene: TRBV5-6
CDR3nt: TGTGCCAGCAGCGCGGGGACGGCACAAGAGACCCAGTACTTC
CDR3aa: CASSAGTAQETQYF

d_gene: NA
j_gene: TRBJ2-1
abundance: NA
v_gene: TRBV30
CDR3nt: TGTGCCTGGAAGTCAGGGCCCTCCTACAATGAGCAGTTCTTC
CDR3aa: CAWKSGPSYNEQFF

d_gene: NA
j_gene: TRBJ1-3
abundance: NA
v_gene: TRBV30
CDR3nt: TGTGCCTGGACCCGACCCGGGGGAAACACCATATATTTT
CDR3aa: CAWTRPGGNTIYF

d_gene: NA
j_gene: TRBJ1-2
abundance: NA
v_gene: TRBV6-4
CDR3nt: TGTGCCAGCAGTGACTCTTATGACAACCTCTATGGCTACACCTTC
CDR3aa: CASSDSYDNLYGYTF

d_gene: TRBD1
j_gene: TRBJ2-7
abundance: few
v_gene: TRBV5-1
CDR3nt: TGCGCCAGCAGATACTCCGGGACAGGGACCTACGAGCAGTACTTC
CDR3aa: CASRYSGTGTYEQYF

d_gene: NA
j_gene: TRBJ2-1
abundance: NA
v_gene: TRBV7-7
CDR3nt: TGTGCCAGCAGCCCTAACGGTGGGGTCTACAATGAGCAGTTCTTC
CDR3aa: CASSPNGGVYNEQFF

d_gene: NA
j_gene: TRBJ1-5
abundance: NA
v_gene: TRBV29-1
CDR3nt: TGCAGCGTCCGGGACGGCAATCAGCCCCAGCATTTT
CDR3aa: CSVRDGNQPQHF

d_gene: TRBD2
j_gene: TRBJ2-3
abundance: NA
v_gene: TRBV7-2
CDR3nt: TGTGCCAGCAGCCTAGTGGGGCGACTAGCGGGGGGGAATACAGATACGCAGTATTTT
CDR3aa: CASSLVGRLAGGNTDTQYF

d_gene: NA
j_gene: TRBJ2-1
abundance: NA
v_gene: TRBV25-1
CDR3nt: TGTGCCAGCAGTGACCCCCGATCGAACAATGAGCAGTTCTTC
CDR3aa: CASSDPRSNNEQFF

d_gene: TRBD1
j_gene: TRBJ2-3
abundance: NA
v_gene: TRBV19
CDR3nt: TGTGCCAGTAGTCCTGCTGGGACAGGGGCCACAGATACGCAGTATTTT
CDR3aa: CASSPAGTGATDTQYF

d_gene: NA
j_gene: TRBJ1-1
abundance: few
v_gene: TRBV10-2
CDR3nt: TGCGCCAGCAGTGACAGGGTGAGGACTGAAGCTTTCTTT
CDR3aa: CASSDRVRTEAFF

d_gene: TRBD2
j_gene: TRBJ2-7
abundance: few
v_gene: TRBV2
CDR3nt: TGTGCCAGCAGAGAGAGCGGGGGACTCTCCTACGAGCAGTACTTC
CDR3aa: CASRESGGLSYEQYF